The 31 T cell receptor beta chains below were found in one sample sequenced in a study of cytotoxic CD8 clonotypes in ibrutinib-treated CLL. Profiling relied on immunoSEQ multiplex PCR, and the TCRdb table lists in-frame clones only, not all of them. The sample records more than 110,000 clones, more than 85% being singletons. The specimen comprised PBMCs, sampled after 12 months of ibrutinib treatment. Receptors were obtained from a human donor with chronic lymphocytic leukemia.

The rearrangement joins TRBV27 to TRBJ2-3; possible D gene TRBD2, 5 bases. The CDR3 runs 15 residues. Trimming cost V 4 bases and J 4 bases, with 15 bases left between them. Germline V gene sequence: CDR1 MNHEY, CDR2 SMNVEV (reference sequence). Here the CDR3 reads CASSSLADGADTQYF. Written as DNA, the CDR3 is TGTGCCAGCAGTTCCCTCGCGGACGGGGCAGATACGCAGTATTTT.

The V gene is TRBV28, the J gene TRBJ1-4; D gene unclear. The CDR3 contains 11 residues. Looked up from germline, CDR1 is MDHEN and CDR2 is SYDVKM. V shed 2 bases and J shed 11 bases, with 6 bases lying between them. CDR3 bases: TGTGCCAGCAGTTTAAGGCAGAAACTGTTTTTT. It codes for CASSLRQKLFF.

This clone was recorded many times. The J gene is TRBJ2-5, the V gene TRBV7-9; D is possibly TRBD1 (5 bases). CDR3 size: 17 residues. Trimming took 5 bases from V and 1 from J, leaving 20 bases between them. Germline values: CDR1 SEHNR, CDR2 FQNEAQ (reference sequence). CDR3 sequence (DNA): TGTGCCAGCAGCGTAGGGGCGACTTCGCTAGTCCAAGAGACCCAGTACTTC. Protein: CASSVGATSLVQETQYF.

This sequence joins TRBV4-2 and TRBJ1-1, with 9 nucleotides matching TRBD1. With 0 bases clipped from V and 5 bases from J, the junction kept 4 bases outside the gene matches. The CDR3 has 15 amino acids. In germline, CDR1 is LGHNA, CDR2 YNFKEQ. The CDR3 here is CASSQDTGGGTEAFF. The DNA for the CDR3 is TGTGCCAGCAGCCAAGATACAGGGGGCGGGACTGAAGCTTTCTTT.

V is TRBV9 and J is TRBJ2-1; D possibly corresponds to TRBD1 (6 bases). Germline V lookup: CDR1 SGDLS, CDR2 YYNGEE. Between the trimmed V and J ends, which lost 3 bases and 2 bases, there was a span of 12 bases. This CDR3 comprises 15 residues. CDR3 sequence reads: CASSATGIPYNEQFF. CDR3 in DNA: TGTGCCAGCAGCGCCACAGGGATCCCCTACAATGAGCAGTTCTTC.

V usage is TRBV27 and J usage is TRBJ2-1, with 10 bases identical to TRBD2. The CDR3 contains 13 residues. Trimming removed 8 bases from V and 8 bases from J; junction bases left unmatched: 6. Per the germline V gene, CDR1 is MNHEY and CDR2 is SMNVEV (reference sequence). The CDR3 nucleotides are TGTGCCAGCCGGACTAGCGGTAGCGATGAGCAGTTCTTC. This codes for CASRTSGSDEQFF.

The chain couples TRBV6-5 to TRBJ1-1, with no clear D. Trimming cost V 6 bases and J 4 bases, with 12 bases left between them. The CDR3 consists of 13 residues. Germline loops: CDR1 MNHEY, CDR2 SVGAGI. Here the CDR3 reads CASSPHVGTEAFF. The CDR3 DNA reads TGTGCCAGCAGCCCCCATGTGGGCACTGAAGCTTTCTTT.

This chain uses TRBV30 with TRBJ2-7, with 11 bases lining up with TRBD2. This CDR3 is built from 14 residues. Germline V gives CDR1 GTSNPN, CDR2 SVGIG (reference sequence). J gave up 7 bases and V 5 bases, and 10 bases lay outside the gene matches. Here the CDR3 reads CAWLSPSGRREQYF. The CDR3 region has the DNA TGTGCCTGGTTAAGTCCTAGCGGGAGGAGGGAGCAGTACTTC.

The chain employs TRBV19 and TRBJ1-5; D is perhaps TRBD1 (6 bases). This CDR3 is built from 13 residues. The V and J ends lost 7 bases and 5 bases respectively, with 12 bases between them. CDR1 and CDR2 from the germline V gene are LNHDA and SQIVND (reference sequence). CDR3 residues: CASKQGPDQPQHF. CDR3 DNA sequence: TGTGCCAGTAAACAGGGCCCAGATCAGCCCCAGCATTTT.

J is TRBJ1-1 and V is TRBV7-2; D perhaps matches TRBD1 (5 bases). Germline loops: CDR1 SGHTA, CDR2 FQGNSA. CDR3 length equals 15 residues. The V gene lost 4 bases and the J gene lost 1 base, with 13 bases spanning the gap. The CDR3 sequence is CASSSKGGGNTEAFF. In nucleotides, the CDR3 is TGTGCCAGCAGCTCTAAGGGTGGGGGGAACACTGAAGCTTTCTTT.

This chain links TRBV27 with TRBJ1-4, with TRBD1 as a possible D gene (6 bases). Trimming pared 4 bases from V and 3 bases from J, leaving 21 bases between. In germline, CDR1 is MNHEY, CDR2 SMNVEV (reference sequence). This CDR3 region has 18 residues. CDR3 residues: CASSWAGGRVSANEKLFF. In DNA, the CDR3 is TGTGCCAGCAGTTGGGCGGGGGGGCGCGTCTCGGCTAATGAAAAACTGTTTTTT.

The rearrangement uses TRBV6-5 and TRBJ2-5; the D gene is possibly TRBD1 (5 bases). The CDR3 runs to 13 residues. Trimming took off 4 bases at V and 5 bases at J, with 11 bases between the two ends. CDR1 MNHEY and CDR2 SVGAGI come from the germline V gene. The CDR3 DNA reads TGTGCCAGCAGTTCCCCAGGGCCGGAGACCCAGTACTTC. Translating it yields CASSSPGPETQYF.

The chain is built from TRBV2 and TRBJ2-2, with TRBD2 identical over 10 bases. V lost 5 bases to trimming and J lost 6 bases; unmatched junction nucleotides: 18. Germline V gene lookup returns CDR1 SNHLY and CDR2 FYNNEI. The CDR3 runs 19 residues. The CDR3 DNA reads TGTGCCAGCAGTAACCACAATCTAGCGGGAGTATCTAATGCCGGGGAGCTGTTTTTT. This encodes CASSNHNLAGVSNAGELFF.

The chain employs TRBV5-1 and TRBJ2-7, with 8 bases matching TRBD2. The V and J ends lost 0 bases and 2 bases, in that order; junction bases with no gene match: 4. Germline CDR1 SGHRS, CDR2 YFSETQ. The CDR3 extends over 15 amino acids. CDR3: CASSLVSGSTYEQYF. In DNA form, the CDR3 reads TGCGCCAGCAGCTTGGTCAGCGGGAGTACCTACGAGCAGTACTTC.

The genes are TRBV7-8 and TRBJ1-1; D might be TRBD1 (5 bases). Looked up from germline, CDR1 is SGHVS and CDR2 is FQNEAQ. The CDR3 has 16 residues. V was trimmed by 8 bases and J by 0 bases, leaving 19 bases between them. CDR3 amino acids: CASLRAGSVVNTEAFF. CDR3 DNA: TGTGCCAGCCTGAGGGCAGGGAGCGTTGTGAACACTGAAGCTTTCTTT.

The chain carries TRBV10-1 and TRBJ2-5; D is uncertain. Germline V CDR1 and CDR2: WNHNN, SYGVQD (reference sequence). The CDR3 has 15 amino acids. Between the trimmed V and J ends, which lost 2 bases and 3 bases, there was a span of 13 bases. The CDR3 DNA is TGCGCCAGCAGTGAGGGTTTTGGCGGAGAAGAGACCCAGTACTTC. Protein sequence: CASSEGFGGEETQYF.

V and J are TRBV2 and TRBJ1-5, with D tentatively TRBD1 (5 bases). CDR1 and CDR2 from the germline V gene are SNHLY and FYNNEI. Trimming left V 2 bases short and J 1 base short, with 12 bases between. This CDR3 is built from 16 residues. CDR3 in amino acids: CASSERDAVSNQPQHF. The CDR3 DNA is TGTGCCAGCAGTGAAAGGGACGCGGTCAGCAATCAGCCCCAGCATTTT.

Here the CDR3 reads CASSDLAGEETQYF. Here the CDR3 DNA reads TGTGCCAGCAGCGACCTAGCAGGAGAAGAGACCCAGTACTTC. The chain employs TRBV9 and TRBJ2-5, with D perhaps matching TRBD2 (5 bases). In germline, CDR1 is SGDLS, CDR2 YYNGEE. V lost 3 bases and J 3 bases, leaving 12 bases between the germline ends. CDR3 length: 14 amino acids.

The chain recombines TRBV11-2 with TRBJ2-7, with 8 bases aligning to TRBD1. CDR1 and CDR2 from the germline V gene are SGHAT and FQNNGV. Trimming took 5 bases from V and 4 from J; bases not matched to a gene: 10. CDR3 length: 15 amino acids. DNA for the CDR3: TGTGCCAGCAGCCTCTGGACAGGGTCAGGGTACGAGCAGTACTTC. The encoded protein is CASSLWTGSGYEQYF. The whole variable domain, filled in from reference TRBV11-2 and TRBJ2-7, reads EAGVAQSPRYKIIEKRQSVAFWCNPISGHATLYWYQQILGQGPKLLIQFQNNGVVDDSQLPKDRFSAERLKGVDSTLKIQPAKLEDSAVYLCASSLWTGSGYEQYFGPGTRLTVT.

V gene TRBV28 combines with J gene TRBJ1-5, with D maybe TRBD1 (5 bases). Germline V gene data show CDR1 as MDHEN and CDR2 as SYDVKM. Trimming pared 6 bases from V and 0 bases from J, leaving 12 bases between. CDR3 length equals 15 residues. The CDR3 loop reads CASRSRDGSNQPQHF. In nucleotides, the CDR3 is TGTGCCAGCAGATCCAGGGACGGTAGCAATCAGCCCCAGCATTTT.

This chain links TRBV19 with TRBJ2-1; D is perhaps TRBD1 or TRBD2 (6 bases each). Trimming left V 3 bases short and J 8 bases short, with 14 bases between. The CDR3 is 14 amino acids. CDR1 and CDR2 from the germline V gene are LNHDA and SQIVND (reference sequence). CDR3 sequence reads: CASSIWGARDEQFF. The CDR3 DNA sequence: TGTGCCAGTAGTATTTGGGGGGCTAGGGATGAGCAGTTCTTC.

The rearrangement uses TRBV7-3 and TRBJ2-1, with 10 positions matching TRBD2. V lost 3 bases to trimming and J lost 9 bases; unmatched junction nucleotides: 11. The CDR3 runs 16 residues. Germline V CDR1 and CDR2: SGHTA, FQGTGA. The CDR3 reads CASSFFSGRTGGEQFF. The CDR3 coding sequence is TGTGCCAGCAGCTTCTTTAGCGGGAGGACAGGCGGTGAGCAGTTCTTC.

V usage is TRBV7-9 and J usage is TRBJ2-6; D uncertain. V lost 1 base and J lost 1, with 8 bases in between. The germline CDR1 and CDR2 sequences are SEHNR and FQNEAQ (reference sequence). The CDR3 has 16 residues. The CDR3: CASSLDSGSGANVLTF. CDR3 nucleotide sequence: TGTGCCAGCAGCTTAGACTCGGGTTCTGGGGCCAACGTCCTGACTTTC.

This clone occurred once. The rearrangement joins TRBV5-1 to TRBJ2-3; 7 bases are a match to TRBD1. Looked up from germline, CDR1 is SGHRS and CDR2 is YFSETQ. This CDR3 comprises 20 residues. Unmatched junction bases numbered 18, after V lost 2 bases and J lost 0 bases. DNA for the CDR3: TGCGCCAGCAGCTTCCGGGACAGCCTGGGGTATTTCACTAGCACAGATACGCAGTATTTT. It yields the protein CASSFRDSLGYFTSTDTQYF. The entire variable domain, with the rest obtained from reference TRBV5-1 and TRBJ2-3, is as follows: KAGVTQTPRYLIKTRGQQVTLSCSPISGHRSVSWYQQTPGQGLQFLFEYFSETQRNKGNFPGRFSGRQFSNSRSEMNVSTLELGDSALYLCASSFRDSLGYFTSTDTQYFGPGTRLTVL.

This chain connects TRBV7-9 to TRBJ2-7, with D uncertain. The CDR3 runs to 14 residues. V was trimmed by 2 bases and J by 0 bases, leaving 8 bases between them. CDR1 and CDR2 from the germline V gene are SEHNR and FQNEAQ (reference sequence). Written as DNA, the CDR3 is TGTGCCAGCAGCTTATCTATGAGCTCCTACGAGCAGTACTTC. Amino acid sequence: CASSLSMSSYEQYF.

A single count supports this clone. This sequence joins TRBV7-6 and TRBJ2-1; 10 bases match TRBD2. This CDR3 has 14 residues. J was trimmed by 7 bases and V by 3 bases; bases with no gene match: 3. Germline loops: CDR1 SGHVS, CDR2 FNYEAQ. CDR3: CASSFRLAGNEQFF. For the CDR3, the DNA is TGTGCCAGCAGCTTCCGACTAGCGGGTAATGAGCAGTTCTTC.

The sample holds one count of this clone. The chain has TRBV19 and TRBJ2-2, with a weak D call TRBD2 (5 bases). This CDR3 is 13 amino acids long. The V and J ends lost 5 bases and 7 bases respectively, with 11 bases between them. The germline V gene encodes CDR1 LNHDA and CDR2 SQIVND (reference sequence). As DNA, the CDR3 is TGTGCCAGTAGTCCTCGGGGTCTCGGGGAGCTGTTTTTT. It encodes CASSPRGLGELFF.

The chain joins TRBV7-2 to TRBJ2-1; no definite D call. V lost 4 bases and J 8 bases, leaving 6 bases between the germline ends. CDR3 length: 11 residues. Germline V gene sequence: CDR1 SGHTA, CDR2 FQGNSA. The CDR3 bases are TGTGCCAGCAGCTACCTTTATGAGCAGTTCTTC. Protein product: CASSYLYEQFF.

The gene calls are TRBV5-6 and TRBJ1-2; possibly TRBD1 for D (5 bases). CDR1 SGHDT and CDR2 YYEEEE come from the germline V gene. The CDR3 is 12 residues long. Trimming took 5 bases from V and 4 from J, leaving 9 bases between them. The CDR3 nucleotides are TGTGCCAGCAGGTTCGACAGCTATGGCTACACCTTC. This encodes CASRFDSYGYTF.

V is TRBV6-6 and J is TRBJ2-3; 10 bases fit TRBD2. The CDR3 is 13 residues long. With V trimmed by 7 bases and J by 14 bases, 12 bases remained unmatched. Germline V lookup: CDR1 MNHNY, CDR2 SVGAGI (reference sequence). The CDR3 coding sequence is TGTGCCAGCACCTCTAGCGGGAGCCTGTCTGCGTATTTT. Its protein is CASTSSGSLSAYF.

The chain links TRBV15 to TRBJ1-4; D is ambiguous. Germline loops: CDR1 LNHNV, CDR2 YYDKDF (reference sequence). The CDR3 has 15 residues. V gave up 0 bases and J gave up 4 bases, with 9 bases separating them. In DNA, the CDR3 is TGTGCCACCAGCAGAGATCGGGGAAGTAATGAAAAACTGTTTTTT. Amino acid sequence: CATSRDRGSNEKLFF.